Included here is one T cell receptor (beta chain) sequence, with context. The antigen remains unidentified. Trimming left V 6 bases short and J 4 bases short, with 17 bases between. Germline V gives CDR1 MNHNS, CDR2 SASEGT. This CDR3 has 15 amino acids. The data are from a study of cytomegalovirus exposure and HLA in healthy donors. Notes on the study in general: Most subjects had HLA-A and HLA-B alleles reportedly predicted accurately by TCR beta sequences. In a later analysis, TCR beta V- and J-gene trimming showed a link to a missense DCLRE1C variant.

Unrecorded immune exposures were likely, despite nominal health at sampling. PCR amplification relied on 60 Vbeta primers (plus 13 Jbeta primers). The assay was immunoSEQ multiplex PCR, and TCRdb's table has in-frame clones only and misses some. The repertoire holds about 160,000 clones, with about 75% as singletons. The rearrangement joins TRBV6-1 to TRBJ2-3; D unclear. Sequencing used PBMCs. This TCR was sampled from a man younger than 30 in good health and CMV-seronegative. CDR3 nucleotides: TGTGCCAGCAGGCTCAAGGAAACGAGCGCAGATACGCAGTATTTT. Translating it yields CASRLKETSADTQYF.